One and the same sample provided the 21 T cell receptor beta chains below, sequenced in a study of early T cells in non-severe SARS-CoV-2 infection (dated by TCRdb to about 2021). Library prep was done by 5' RACE. TCRdb names NextSeq 500 as the instrument used. The public sequencing data were trimmed at Q25 with fastp and processed into clonotypes with MiXCR by TCRdb, which kept only in-frame beta chains. Records with the same CDR3 protein are collapsed into one entry carrying the most frequent genes and DNA. The table for this sample lists around 33,000 distinct CDR3 sequences; 5.5% to 7.5% of them were counted only once. Approximately 7.5% of the sample is in the top ten clones. Sequencing input: whole blood. Source of these receptors: an adult who was a healthcare worker with PCR-confirmed SARS-CoV-2 infection or an uninfected control (not recorded which).

This clonotype was seen ten or more times. This chain connects TRBV5-1 to TRBJ2-3; no definite D call. The CDR3 runs to 16 residues. CDR1 SGHRS and CDR2 YFSETQ come from the germline V gene. V lost 0 bases and J lost 1, with 12 bases in between. As DNA, the CDR3 is TGCGCCAGCAGCTTGGCAATGGTTCAGGGCACAGATACGCAGTATTTT. The encoded protein is CASSLAMVQGTDTQYF. The variable domain in full, with the rest retrieved from reference TRBV5-1 and TRBJ2-3, is KAGVTQTPRYLIKTRGQQVTLSCSPISGHRSVSWYQQTPGQGLQFLFEYFSETQRNKGNFPGRFSGRQFSNSRSEMNVSTLELGDSALYLCASSLAMVQGTDTQYFGPGTRLTVL.

The table lists this clonotype with a few counts. V is TRBV7-9 and J is TRBJ1-6; D uncertain. Germline CDR1 is SEHNR and CDR2 is FQNEAQ (reference sequence). This CDR3 has 15 residues. V gave up 5 bases and J gave up 8 bases, with 16 bases separating them. CDR3 in DNA: TGTGCCAGCAGCGCGAGGCAGGCGATTTATTCACCCCTCCACTTT. Protein: CASSARQAIYSPLHF.

This clonotype has a count of ten or more. The rearrangement links TRBV7-9 to TRBJ1-2; D possibly corresponds to TRBD1 (5 bases). V lost 2 bases and J lost 6, with 10 bases in between. Germline assignment: CDR1 SEHNR and CDR2 FQNEAQ (reference sequence). CDR3 length: 13 residues. For the CDR3, the DNA is TGTGCCAGCAGCTTACAACAGGTGGATGGCTACACCTTC. Its protein is CASSLQQVDGYTF. Full variable domain (outside the CDR3, taken from reference TRBV7-9 and TRBJ1-2): DTGVSQNPRHKITKRGQNVTFRCDPISEHNRLYWYRQTLGQGPEFLTYFQNEAQLEKSRLLSDRFSAERPKGSFSTLEIQRTEQGDSAMYLCASSLQQVDGYTFGSGTRLTVV.

This clonotype was detected only a few times. The V and J genes are TRBV6-2 or TRBV6-3 and TRBJ2-3; D gene ambiguous. Germline V gene lookup returns CDR1 MNHEY and CDR2 SVGEGT. Trimming took 2 bases from V and 2 from J, leaving 11 bases between them. CDR3 length equals 15 residues. CDR3 amino acids: CASSYGTVHTDTQYF. The CDR3 coding sequence is TGTGCCAGCAGTTACGGTACAGTACACACAGATACGCAGTATTTT.

This clonotype was counted many times. The chain has TRBV20-1 and TRBJ2-7; no clear D gene. Trimming pared 0 bases from V and 4 bases from J, leaving 10 bases between. CDR3 length: 13 amino acids. Germline CDR1 and CDR2: DFQATT and SNEGSKA (reference sequence). Here the CDR3 DNA reads TGCAGTGCTAGAGATCTAATCGTGTACGAGCAGTACTTC. Amino acid sequence: CSARDLIVYEQYF.

In its sample, this clonotype was seen many times. The gene calls are TRBV20-1 and TRBJ1-1; 11 bases align to TRBD1. The J segment lost 8 bases and the V segment lost 5 bases, leaving 4 bases of the junction unmatched. The CDR3 has 12 residues. Germline V gene lookup returns CDR1 DFQATT and CDR2 SNEGSKA (reference sequence). CDR3 nucleotides: TGCAGTGCTCTGGACAGGGGGCGCGAAGCTTTCTTT. This translates into CSALDRGREAFF.

This clonotype was picked up many times. The chain recombines TRBV4-3 with TRBJ2-3; the match to TRBD1 covers 8 bases. Looked up from germline, CDR1 is LGHNA and CDR2 is YSLEER. The CDR3 covers 15 residues. The V and J ends lost 3 bases and 4 bases, in that order; junction bases with no gene match: 6. The CDR3 is CASSHTDRVADTQYF. The CDR3 region has the DNA TGCGCCAGCAGCCACACGGACAGGGTGGCAGATACGCAGTATTTT.

The rearrangement joins TRBV19 to TRBJ2-1; D might be TRBD2 (6 bases). V was clipped by 3 bases and J by 10 bases, with 13 bases between them. The CDR3 covers 13 residues. Germline assignment: CDR1 LNHDA and CDR2 SQIVND (reference sequence). CDR3 in DNA: TGTGCCAGTAGTATTGCGGGGTTGGGGGAGCAGTTCTTC. It translates to CASSIAGLGEQFF.

The chain carries TRBV4-1 and TRBJ2-1, with D possibly TRBD2 on 5 matching bases. CDR1 is MGHRA, CDR2 YSYEKL, per germline. V lost 4 bases to trimming and J lost 6 bases, with 13 bases between them. This CDR3 has 14 residues. The CDR3, as DNA: TGCGCCAGCAGCCCATTAATAGGGAGCAATGAGCAGTTCTTC. Translating it yields CASSPLIGSNEQFF.

The chain links TRBV20-1 to TRBJ2-5; TRBD2 agrees at 7 bases. The CDR3 consists of 13 residues. V was clipped by 5 bases and J by 2 bases; unmatched bases: 5. Germline CDR1 is DFQATT and CDR2 is SNEGSKA (reference sequence). CDR3 loop: CSAQLGGQETQYF. CDR3 DNA sequence: TGCAGTGCTCAGCTCGGGGGGCAAGAGACCCAGTACTTC.

This clonotype was picked up many times. The chain employs TRBV7-2 and TRBJ1-4, with 9 bases matching TRBD1. Germline V gives CDR1 SGHTA, CDR2 FQGNSA. V was pared by 5 bases and J by 8 bases, with 6 bases of the junction left unmatched. This CDR3 region has 14 residues. CDR3 residues: CASSRTGAGEKLFF. As DNA, the CDR3 is TGTGCCAGCAGCCGGACAGGGGCAGGGGAAAAACTGTTTTTT.

This clonotype showed up many times. The chain is built from TRBV7-6 and TRBJ2-3, with TRBD2 matching 9 bases. There are 16 residues in the CDR3. From germline, CDR1 is SGHVS and CDR2 FNYEAQ. The V segment lost 4 bases and the J segment 3 bases; nucleotides outside the gene matches: 8. In DNA, the CDR3 is TGTGCCAGCAGCTCCTTAGCGGGGGATCGAACAGATACGCAGTATTTT. It encodes CASSSLAGDRTDTQYF.

This clonotype was found many times. The gene calls are TRBV20-1 and TRBJ1-2; 9 bases fit TRBD1. V was pared by 6 bases and J by 5 bases, with 1 base of the junction left unmatched. Per germline, CDR1 DFQATT and CDR2 SNEGSKA (reference sequence). The CDR3 sequence is 11 residues long. The CDR3 protein is CSAGQGYGYTF. DNA for the CDR3: TGCAGTGCCGGACAGGGGTATGGCTACACCTTC.

V usage is TRBV20-1 and J usage is TRBJ2-3, with unresolved D. V gave up 4 bases and J gave up 6 bases, with 5 bases separating them. The CDR3 extends over 10 amino acids. Germline V gives CDR1 DFQATT, CDR2 SNEGSKA (reference sequence). The CDR3 sequence: CSATGDTQYF. CDR3 DNA sequence: TGCAGTGCTACGGGTGATACGCAGTATTTT.

This clonotype was counted at least ten times. The chain is built from TRBV7-6 and TRBJ1-5; D uncertain. V lost 1 base, J lost 7 bases, and 11 bases lay in between. The germline gives CDR1 SGHVS, CDR2 FNYEAQ. This CDR3 spans 14 amino acids. The CDR3 sequence is CASSLEEGNQPQHF. CDR3 nucleotide sequence: TGTGCCAGCAGCTTAGAAGAGGGAAACCAGCCCCAGCATTTT.

The sample holds many counts of this clonotype. The V and J genes are TRBV5-1 and TRBJ2-5; D not certain. The CDR3 length is 12 residues. Germline CDR1 and CDR2: SGHRS and YFSETQ. V dropped 1 base and J dropped 5 bases, with 6 bases sitting between them. The chain's CDR3 is CASSLRAETQYF. The CDR3 coding sequence is TGCGCCAGCAGCTTGAGGGCGGAGACCCAGTACTTC.

The chain employs TRBV28 and TRBJ2-3, with TRBD2 matching 11 bases. From germline, CDR1 is MDHEN and CDR2 SYDVKM. Trimming cost V 6 bases and J 6 bases; bases outside gene matches: 8. This CDR3 is 15 amino acids long. The CDR3 sequence is CASRPTSGGYDTQYF. In DNA form, the CDR3 reads TGTGCCAGCAGGCCTACTAGCGGGGGCTACGATACGCAGTATTTT.

This clonotype was seen ten or more times. The rearrangement links TRBV6-1 to TRBJ2-1, with 8 bases lining up with TRBD1. V shed 0 bases, J shed 7 bases, and the junction held 8 bases outside the gene matches. The CDR3 spans 16 residues. The germline V gene has CDR1 MNHNS and CDR2 SASEGT. The CDR3 DNA sequence: TGTGCCAGCAGTGAAGCGGGTGCAGGGGGCACGAATGAGCAGTTCTTC. Amino acid sequence: CASSEAGAGGTNEQFF.

This clonotype occurred many times. The chain combines TRBV6-4 with TRBJ1-1, with a tentative D call TRBD1 (6 bases). The CDR3 spans 12 residues. Trimming shortened V by 3 bases and J by 4 bases, and 6 bases separated the two germline ends. Per the germline V gene, CDR1 is MRHNA and CDR2 is SNTAGT. This CDR3 reads CASSEGGTEAFF. The DNA of the CDR3 is TGTGCCAGCAGTGAAGGGGGCACTGAAGCTTTCTTT.

The CDR3 spells CASSEGRGTDTQYF. CDR3 bases: TGTGCCAGCAGCGAGGGCAGGGGGACAGATACGCAGTATTTT. The V and J genes are TRBV7-9 and TRBJ2-3; TRBD1 agrees at 7 bases. CDR3 length equals 14 residues. Germline loops: CDR1 SEHNR, CDR2 FQNEAQ (reference sequence). Germline trimming cut 5 bases from V and 3 bases from J; bases unmatched to any gene: 5.

The chain uses TRBV7-2 and TRBJ2-1, with D unresolved. This CDR3 has 14 amino acids. Between the trimmed V and J ends, which lost 2 bases and 8 bases, there was a span of 13 bases. CDR1 and CDR2 from the germline V gene are SGHTA and FQGNSA. This chain's CDR3 is CASSLFRAWDEQFF. CDR3 in DNA: TGTGCCAGCAGCTTATTCCGAGCCTGGGATGAGCAGTTCTTC.